This is a list of T cell receptor beta chains from one sample in a study of cytomegalovirus exposure and HLA in healthy donors. Libraries were prepared by immunoSEQ multiplex PCR; TCRdb keeps only in-frame clonotypes and omits some of them. This sample has over 80,000 clones, with around 82% found just once. The specimen was PBMCs. Receptors were obtained from a middle-aged man in good health and CMV-seropositive. CDR3s include the opening cysteine and the closing phenylalanine or tryptophan. The D gene is left open where the match is weak. Size tells how often a clone was seen (once, few, many) or the class of an expanded clone, and some rows leave it out.

once	NA	TRBV7-7	TRBJ2-1	TGTGCTAGCAGCTTAGGGAGTAGCAGCTACAATGAGCAGTTCTTC	CASSLGSSSYNEQFF
few	NA	TRBV13	TRBJ2-3	TGTGCCAGCAGCTTCGGGGGAGCATCAGATACGCAGTATTTT	CASSFGGASDTQYF
NA	TRBD1	TRBV19	TRBJ2-4	TGTGCCAGTAGTATGACAGGGGGAAGAGTTCAGTACTTC	CASSMTGGRVQYF
NA	NA	TRBV29-1	TRBJ2-7	TGCAGCGTTGAGGCCCAGGGAACGTTACGCTACGAGCAGTACTTC	CSVEAQGTLRYEQYF
NA	NA	TRBV4-1	TRBJ2-7	TGCGCCAGCAGCCGTTTGTCTTCTACCTACGAGCAGTACTTC	CASSRLSSTYEQYF
NA	NA	TRBV11-2	TRBJ1-1	TGTGCCAGCAGCTTATCCAGGGAGAACACTGAAGCTTTCTTT	CASSLSRENTEAFF
NA	NA	TRBV7-9	TRBJ1-1	TGTGCCAGCAGCTTAGACCGGGGGACCGAAGCTTTCTTT	CASSLDRGTEAFF
NA	TRBD1	TRBV5-1	TRBJ1-2	TGCGCCAGCAGCTCTGGACAGGGGGCGGATGTCTACACCTTC	CASSSGQGADVYTF
NA	TRBD1	TRBV13	TRBJ1-1	TGTGCCAGCAGCCAAGGGACAGGGAAAACTGAAGCTTTCTTT	CASSQGTGKTEAFF
NA	TRBD1	TRBV6-5	TRBJ2-3	TGTGCCAGCCGCCTGACAGGGACGATTACAGATACGCAGTATTTT	CASRLTGTITDTQYF
NA	TRBD1	TRBV5-5	TRBJ2-7	TGTGCCAGCAGCTTGGCAACAGGGGACTCCTACGAGCAGTACTTC	CASSLATGDSYEQYF
NA	NA	TRBV7-9	TRBJ1-2	TGTGCCAGCAGCTTAGTGGCTGGTGACTATGGCTACACCTTC	CASSLVAGDYGYTF
once	NA	TRBV5-1	TRBJ1-4	TGCGCCAGCAGCCAGACGGGATTTAATGAAAAACTGTTTTTT	CASSQTGFNEKLFF
once	TRBD2	TRBV5-1	TRBJ2-1	TGCGCCAGCAGAGAAAGCGGGACCTACAATGAGCAGTTCTTC	CASRESGTYNEQFF
NA	NA	TRBV19	TRBJ2-1	TGTGCCAGTAGTAACGGGGTAGCCTACAATGAGCAGTTCTTC	CASSNGVAYNEQFF
NA	NA	TRBV6-6	TRBJ1-6	TGTGCCAGCACCGAGTTGAATTCACCCCTCCACTTT	CASTELNSPLHF
NA	TRBD1	TRBV2	TRBJ2-3	TGTGCCAGCCTACAGGGGATTCTGGATACGCAGTATTTT	CASLQGILDTQYF
NA	NA	TRBV6-6	TRBJ1-6	TGTGCCAGCAGGCCGGCAGGGGATATGTCACCCCTCCACTTT	CASRPAGDMSPLHF
NA	NA	TRBV14	TRBJ1-6	TGTGCCAGCAGCCCCACCAGGGCCGCTAATTCACCCCTCCACTTT	CASSPTRAANSPLHF
NA	NA	TRBV4-1	TRBJ1-3	TGCGCCAGCAGCCAAGGCCCCCCAACGACAGTGACCTCTGGAAACACCATATATTTT	CASSQGPPTTVTSGNTIYF
NA	TRBD1	TRBV4-2	TRBJ1-1	TGTGCCAGCAGCCAAAACAGGGGAACGGCTTTCTTT	CASSQNRGTAFF
NA	NA	TRBV10-3	TRBJ2-7	TGTGCCATCCCCACGGGCAGGGCCTCCTACGAGCAGTACTTC	CAIPTGRASYEQYF
once	NA	TRBV7-6	TRBJ2-5	TGTGCCAGCAGCTTAGCGGGGCACGTCCAAGAGACCCAGTACTTC	CASSLAGHVQETQYF
NA	TRBD2	TRBV6-1	TRBJ2-7	TGTGCCAGCAGGAGGAGCGGGGCAGTACACTACGAGCAGTACTTC	CASRRSGAVHYEQYF
NA	TRBD1	TRBV29-1	TRBJ2-2	TGCAGCGTGGGGGACAGATACACCGGGGAGCTGTTTTTT	CSVGDRYTGELFF
NA	TRBD1	TRBV29-1	TRBJ1-1	TGCAGCGTGACACAGGGGACGAACACTGAAGCTTTCTTT	CSVTQGTNTEAFF
NA	NA	TRBV5-1	TRBJ1-3	TGCGCCAGCAGCACGAACCAGGGATCTGGAAACACCATATATTTT	CASSTNQGSGNTIYF
NA	TRBD1	TRBV10-3	TRBJ1-2	TGTGCCATCAGTACCTCCGGGACAGAAAACTATGGCTACACCTTC	CAISTSGTENYGYTF
NA	NA	TRBV5-5	TRBJ1-4	TGTGCCAGCAGCTTGCAGCCAAAAGCGAATGAAAAACTGTTTTTT	CASSLQPKANEKLFF
NA	TRBD1	TRBV7-9	TRBJ1-1	TGTGCCAGCAGCCTCCTAGACCGGGACAGGGTCGCTGAAGCTTTCTTT	CASSLLDRDRVAEAFF
NA	TRBD1	TRBV28	TRBJ1-6	TGTGCCAGCAGTTTATTTGGCAGGGGGCCCCTCCACTTT	CASSLFGRGPLHF
NA	NA	TRBV5-5	TRBJ1-1	TGTGCCAGCAGCTTACTTATGGGGGCTCGGACTGAAGCTTTCTTT	CASSLLMGARTEAFF
NA	NA	TRBV7-9	TRBJ2-6	TGTGCCAGCAGCTCGAACAGGGTTTCTGGGGCCAACGTCCTGACTTTC	CASSSNRVSGANVLTF
NA	NA	TRBV28	TRBJ2-1	TGTGCCAGCAGTTTATCTGGACAGATGAGCTCCTACAATGAGCAGTTCTTC	CASSLSGQMSSYNEQFF
NA	NA	TRBV7-9	TRBJ2-7	TGTTCCAGCAGCTTTGACTCCTTCTACTTCTTC	CSSSFDSFYFF
NA	NA	TRBV6-5	TRBJ2-7	TGTGCCAGCATGAGGTCCGGGAGATACAACGACGAGCAGTACTTC	CASMRSGRYNDEQYF
NA	NA	TRBV27	TRBJ2-7	TGTGCCAGCAGTTTCGGGTCCCACTACGAGCAGTACTTC	CASSFGSHYEQYF
NA	TRBD1	TRBV6-5	TRBJ2-7	TGTGCCAGCAAAGTAGCTGGGGCAGGGGGTTACGAGCAGTACTTC	CASKVAGAGGYEQYF
few	NA	TRBV6-5	TRBJ1-2	TGTGCCAGCACCCTGACTCGGGGGAACTATGGCTACACCTTC	CASTLTRGNYGYTF
NA	NA	TRBV19	TRBJ2-5	TGTGCCAGTAGTATATCCCCAGGGCCAGGAGAGACCCAGTACTTC	CASSISPGPGETQYF
NA	NA	TRBV30	TRBJ1-1	TGTGCCTGGACACTAGAACTGAACACTGAAGCTTTCTTT	CAWTLELNTEAFF
NA	NA	TRBV18	TRBJ1-5	TGTGCCAGCTCAAAGGAATCAGGCCAGCCCCAGCATTTT	CASSKESGQPQHF
NA	NA	TRBV28	TRBJ1-3	TGTGCCAGCAGTCCCCCCCAAAGGGGCGGAAACACCATATATTTT	CASSPPQRGGNTIYF
NA	TRBD1	TRBV5-6	TRBJ2-4	TGTGCCAGCAGCCTACAGGGGGGAAAAAACATTCAGTACTTC	CASSLQGGKNIQYF
NA	TRBD2	TRBV6-1	TRBJ2-7	TGTGCCAGCAGTGAATTCAGTCGGCTAGCGGGAGGGGGGGAGCAGTACTTC	CASSEFSRLAGGGEQYF
NA	NA	TRBV9	TRBJ1-1	TGTGCCAGCAGCGGCGGGAACACTGAAGCTTTCTTT	CASSGGNTEAFF
NA	TRBD1	TRBV5-4	TRBJ2-7	TGCGCCAGCAGCATTAGGACAGGTACCGACGAGCAGTACTTC	CASSIRTGTDEQYF
NA	TRBD1	TRBV30	TRBJ1-4	TGTGCCTGGACCATACGTCGGACAGGGCTCACTAATGAAAAACTGTTTTTT	CAWTIRRTGLTNEKLFF
once	NA	TRBV5-1	TRBJ1-1	TGCGCCAGCAGTTTTCAGGGCCACACTGAAGCTTTCTTT	CASSFQGHTEAFF
NA	NA	TRBV6-5	TRBJ2-5	TGTGCCAGCAGTCACTTTGGGGGGGCGGGAGAGACCCAGTACTTC	CASSHFGGAGETQYF
NA	NA	TRBV13	TRBJ2-7	TGTGCCAGCAGCTTAGCTTCGGGTGGACAGAGACCTTACGAGCAGTACTTC	CASSLASGGQRPYEQYF
once	NA	TRBV15	TRBJ1-5	TGTGCCACCAGCAGAGAAGCGACAGGACTGAGCAATCAGCCCCAGCATTTT	CATSREATGLSNQPQHF
NA	NA	TRBV5-8	TRBJ1-5	TGTGCCAGCAGCTTTTCGAGTGTGCCCCAGCATTTT	CASSFSSVPQHF
NA	NA	TRBV19	TRBJ2-3	TGTGCCACCCGGGGGACTAGCACAGATACGCAGTATTTT	CATRGTSTDTQYF
NA	TRBD1	TRBV5-4	TRBJ2-2	TGTGCCAGCAGCACCGACAGGGCAACCGGGGAGCTGTTTTTT	CASSTDRATGELFF
NA	NA	TRBV6-1	TRBJ1-2	TGTGCCAGCAGTGACCTAAGTGGCTACACCTTC	CASSDLSGYTF
NA	NA	TRBV11-2	TRBJ2-5	TGTGCCAGCAGCTTAAGCAGGGGCAGGGGCCCAGCGGAGACCCAGTACTTC	CASSLSRGRGPAETQYF
NA	TRBD2	TRBV7-9	TRBJ2-1	TGTGCCAGCAGCGGTACTAGCGGGGCCTACAATGAGCAGTTCTTC	CASSGTSGAYNEQFF
NA	TRBD1	TRBV28	TRBJ1-4	TGTGCCAGCAACACACAGGGGGCTAATGAAAAACTGTTTTTT	CASNTQGANEKLFF
NA	TRBD1	TRBV2	TRBJ2-5	TGTGCCAGCAGTTTCGACAGGGGGCGCGGGGAGACCCAGTACTTC	CASSFDRGRGETQYF